One and the same sample provided the 28 T cell receptor beta chains below, sequenced in a study of blood T cell repertoires in COVID-19. This table comes from immunoSEQ multiplex PCR, and its TCRdb copy is limited to in-frame clones, with some not included. The sample consists of around 72,000 clones, more than 75% of them appearing once. Sequencing was performed on peripheral blood. The source is a human donor in a cohort sampled during active COVID-19.

The V and J genes are TRBV4-2 and TRBJ2-2; 9 bases line up with TRBD1. CDR1 and CDR2 (germline): LGHNA, YNFKEQ. This CDR3 is built from 18 residues. The J segment lost 1 base and the V segment lost 0 bases, leaving 6 bases of the junction unmatched. The CDR3: CASSQEKGQGGNTGELFF. In nucleotides, the CDR3 is TGTGCCAGCAGCCAAGAGAAGGGACAGGGAGGGAACACCGGGGAGCTGTTTTTT.

V gene TRBV21-1 combines with J gene TRBJ1-5. TRBV21-1 is flagged as a pseudogene. The CDR3 spans 14 residues. CDR3 protein: CASSKFRGEEPQHF. The DNA for the CDR3 is TGTGCCAGCAGCAAGTTTCGGGGGGAAGAGCCCCAGCATTTT.

The J gene is TRBJ1-2, the V gene TRBV29-1, with no clear D. V was cut by 7 bases and J by 4 bases, with 16 bases left in between. Germline V gene sequence: CDR1 SQVTM, CDR2 ANQGSEA. The CDR3 covers 13 residues. CDR3 coding DNA: TGCAGCGCAAACCCCCCAGGAAGCTATGGCTACACCTTC. Amino acids: CSANPPGSYGYTF.

J is TRBJ1-5 and V is TRBV4-3; D gene ambiguous. Germline values: CDR1 LGHNA, CDR2 YSLEER. Trimming cost V 2 bases and J 9 bases, with 17 bases left between them. The CDR3 runs 15 residues. CDR3 loop: CASSQFFPPRGPQHF. CDR3 DNA sequence: TGCGCCAGCAGCCAATTTTTTCCCCCCCGGGGGCCCCAGCATTTT.

A few counts support this clone. This rearrangement joins TRBV3-1 (or the pseudogene TRBV3-2) to TRBJ1-4, with D perhaps TRBD1 (5 bases). The CDR3 sequence is 15 residues long. CDR1 is LGHDT and CDR2 is YNNKEL in the germline V gene (reference sequence). The V end was cut by 1 base, the J end by 7 bases, with 13 bases between. CDR3 bases: TGTGCCAGCAGCCAAGGGGGAAGGGGATCTGAAAAACTGTTTTTT. This translates into CASSQGGRGSEKLFF.

This clone was observed a few times. This rearrangement joins TRBV2 to TRBJ1-2; the D is unclear. Germline CDR1 is SNHLY and CDR2 is FYNNEI. V was clipped by 3 bases and J by 2 bases, with 7 bases between them. This CDR3 contains 13 residues. The CDR3 sequence: CASSEVRNYGYTF. In DNA form, the CDR3 reads TGTGCCAGCAGTGAGGTTCGGAACTATGGCTACACCTTC.

V and J are TRBV25-1 and TRBJ1-5, with a possible D match to TRBD1 (5 bases). The germline CDR1 and CDR2 sequences are MGHDK and SYGVNS. V shed 4 bases and J shed 4 bases, with 11 bases lying between them. The CDR3 covers 14 residues. DNA for the CDR3: TGTGCCAGCAGTGGGGGACTCAGAAATCAGCCCCAGCATTTT. Encoded protein: CASSGGLRNQPQHF.

This chain connects TRBV2 to TRBJ2-7, with TRBD1 identical over 9 bases. Germline loops: CDR1 SNHLY, CDR2 FYNNEI. V lost 3 bases to trimming and J lost 3 bases; unmatched junction nucleotides: 6. The CDR3 is 15 residues long. The CDR3 DNA is TGTGCCAGCAGTGAGAAGGGGACAGGGCTCTACGAGCAGTACTTC. It translates to CASSEKGTGLYEQYF.

The V call is TRBV11-2, the J call TRBJ2-5; a weak D match, TRBD1 (6 bases). The CDR3 covers 18 residues. Germline lookup yields CDR1 SGHAT and CDR2 FQNNGV. V shed 4 bases and J shed 0 bases, with 21 bases lying between them. The CDR3 DNA reads TGTGCCAGCAGCTCCCTAACCGTTGTTTGGGGGCACCAAGAGACCCAGTACTTC. This gives the protein CASSSLTVVWGHQETQYF. The full variable domain, its missing parts supplied by reference TRBV11-2 and TRBJ2-5, is EAGVAQSPRYKIIEKRQSVAFWCNPISGHATLYWYQQILGQGPKLLIQFQNNGVVDDSQLPKDRFSAERLKGVDSTLKIQPAKLEDSAVYLCASSSLTVVWGHQETQYFGPGTRLLVL.

This clone has a single count. The V and J genes are TRBV2 and TRBJ2-7, with 8 bases that match TRBD1. Germline CDR1 and CDR2: SNHLY and FYNNEI. The V gene end was trimmed by 5 bases and the J gene end by 6 bases; junction bases not matched to a gene: 6. This CDR3 is built from 13 residues. The chain's CDR3 is CASSLQGVGEQYF. CDR3 sequence (DNA): TGTGCCAGCAGTCTACAGGGGGTTGGCGAGCAGTACTTC.

This clone is a singleton in its sample. The chain combines TRBV5-4 with TRBJ1-4; D unclear. Deletions cut 0 bases from V and 7 bases from J, with 10 bases between. The V gene's germline CDR1 is SGHNT and CDR2 YYREEE (reference sequence). The CDR3 has 14 amino acids. Here the CDR3 reads CASSLERGGEKLFF. DNA for the CDR3: TGTGCCAGCAGCTTGGAACGGGGAGGTGAAAAACTGTTTTTT. The full variable domain, with the rest looked up from reference TRBV5-4 and TRBJ1-4, is ETGVTQSPTHLIKTRGQQVTLRCSSQSGHNTVSWYQQALGQGPQFIFQYYREEENGRGNFPPRFSGLQFPNYSSELNVNALELDDSALYLCASSLERGGEKLFFGSGTQLSVL.

This rearrangement joins TRBV6-2 or TRBV6-3 to TRBJ2-5; 10 nucleotides line up with TRBD2. The CDR3 sequence is 14 residues long. The germline gives CDR1 MNHEY, CDR2 SVGEGT. V shed 3 bases and J 3 bases; nucleotides not matched to a gene: 1. CDR3 region: CASSYSGGKETQYF. As DNA, the CDR3 is TGTGCCAGCAGTTATAGCGGGGGGAAAGAGACCCAGTACTTC.

As DNA, the CDR3 is TGCGCCAGCAGTCAAGACAGCTCTGGGGCCAACGTCCTGACTTTC. It codes for CASSQDSSGANVLTF. The chain uses TRBV5-1 and TRBJ2-6; a possible D gene is TRBD1 (5 bases). Germline-derived CDR1 and CDR2 are SGHRS and YFSETQ. V lost 5 bases and J lost 0, with 9 bases in between. This CDR3 has 15 residues.

The V call is TRBV2, the J call TRBJ1-2; D gene uncertain. V was pared by 9 bases and J by 4 bases, with 9 bases between. CDR3 length: 11 residues. Germline V lookup: CDR1 SNHLY, CDR2 FYNNEI. The CDR3 DNA reads as TGTGCCAGAAGAGATAGCTATGGCTACACCTTC. Its translation is CARRDSYGYTF.

V and J are TRBV27 and TRBJ2-6, with 8 bases that match TRBD1. V shed 5 bases and J 3 bases; nucleotides not matched to a gene: 6. The germline CDR1 and CDR2 sequences are MNHEY and SMNVEV (reference sequence). The CDR3 is 16 amino acids. In DNA form, the CDR3 reads TGTGCCAGCAGTAACCAGGGGGCTTATGGGGCCAACGTCCTGACTTTC. This encodes CASSNQGAYGANVLTF. The full variable domain, its missing parts supplied by reference TRBV27 and TRBJ2-6, is EAQVTQNPRYLITVTGKKLTVTCSQNMNHEYMSWYRQDPGLGLRQIYYSMNVEVTDKGDVPEGYKVSRKEKRNFPLILESPSPNQTSLYFCASSNQGAYGANVLTFGAGSRLTVL.

This rearrangement joins TRBV6-4 to TRBJ2-3; TRBD2 matches 12 bases. There are 15 residues in the CDR3. The germline CDR1 and CDR2 sequences are MRHNA and SNTAGT. J was trimmed by 1 base and V by 6 bases; bases with no gene match: 2. The CDR3 DNA is TGTGCCAGCAGCCCTAGCGGGGGGGGCACAGATACGCAGTATTTT. Encoded protein: CASSPSGGGTDTQYF.

This clone was detected a few times. The V and J genes are TRBV5-1 and TRBJ2-7, with TRBD1 matching over 9 bases. With V trimmed by 6 bases and J by 4 bases, 8 bases remained unmatched. CDR3 size: 14 residues. Germline lookup yields CDR1 SGHRS and CDR2 YFSETQ. The CDR3, as DNA: TGCGCCAGCAAGGACCAACAGGGGGCTTACGAGCAGTACTTC. Translation: CASKDQQGAYEQYF.

There are a few counts of this clone. V and J are TRBV2 and TRBJ2-6, with TRBD1 matching 7 bases. The CDR3 runs to 17 residues. Unmatched junction bases numbered 11, after V lost 7 bases and J lost 2 bases. CDR1 and CDR2 (germline): SNHLY, FYNNEI. The CDR3 DNA follows: TGTGCCAGCACCGTAGACAGGGTCGGGGCTGGGGCCAACGTCCTGACTTTC. It codes for CASTVDRVGAGANVLTF.

This chain joins TRBV12-3 or TRBV12-4 and TRBJ1-2; 8 bases agree with TRBD1. The CDR3 is 13 amino acids. V lost 6 bases to trimming and J lost 4 bases; unmatched junction nucleotides: 4. The CDR3 spells CASSQTGVYGYTF. The CDR3 DNA sequence: TGTGCCAGCAGCCAGACAGGGGTCTATGGCTACACCTTC.

The V and J genes are TRBV21-1 and TRBJ2-7; the table calls TRBD1, which could not be checked here. TRBV21-1 counts as a pseudogene. The CDR3 loop spans 17 amino acids. The CDR3 nucleotides are TGTGCCAGCAGCAAACGTTGTACCGGGACAGGGTGCTACGAGCAGTACTTC. Its protein is CASSKRCTGTGCYEQYF.

V usage is TRBV4-1 and J usage is TRBJ1-4; D is perhaps TRBD1 (5 bases). The V end lost 0 bases, the J end lost 8 bases, and 16 bases lay between the germline ends. The germline CDR1 and CDR2 sequences are MGHRA and YSYEKL. The CDR3 is 16 amino acids. CDR3 nucleotide sequence: TGCGCCAGCAGCCAAGAGGTTCGGCAGGAGGGGGAAAAACTGTTTTTT. It yields the protein CASSQEVRQEGEKLFF.

The rearrangement joins TRBV25-1 to TRBJ2-7; the match to TRBD2 covers 12 bases. The CDR3 consists of 13 residues. Losses at the gene ends were 4 bases for V and 9 bases for J; bases not matched to a gene: 4. The germline CDR1 and CDR2 sequences are MGHDK and SYGVNS. CDR3 protein: CASSVGLAGSQYF. As DNA, the CDR3 is TGTGCCAGCAGTGTCGGACTAGCGGGGTCGCAGTACTTC.

The chain couples TRBV7-2 to TRBJ2-1; D call uncertain. This CDR3 region has 15 residues. V was clipped by 5 bases and J by 1 base, with 12 bases between them. Germline CDR1 and CDR2: SGHTA and FQGNSA. CDR3 DNA sequence: TGTGCCAGCAGCCCGTCTTACGGGTCCTACAATGAGCAGTTCTTC. Its translation: CASSPSYGSYNEQFF. The full variable domain, its missing parts supplied by reference TRBV7-2 and TRBJ2-1, is GAGVSQSPSNKVTEKGKDVELRCDPISGHTALYWYRQSLGQGLEFLIYFQGNSAPDKSGLPSDRFSAERTGGSVSTLTIQRTQQEDSAVYLCASSPSYGSYNEQFFGPGTRLTVL.

The chain combines TRBV5-5 with TRBJ1-4; D unresolved. V lost 7 bases to trimming and J lost 7 bases, with 20 bases between them. Germline V gene lookup returns CDR1 SGHKS and CDR2 YYEKEE (reference sequence). The CDR3 extends over 15 amino acids. The chain's CDR3 is CASGRSGLRGEKLFF. DNA of the CDR3: TGTGCCAGCGGCAGGAGCGGGCTACGAGGTGAAAAACTGTTTTTT.

This chain's CDR3 is CASSWPAAGLSGEQYF. In nucleotides, the CDR3 is TGCGCCAGCAGCTGGCCCGCGGCAGGGTTGTCGGGTGAGCAGTACTTC. The chain employs TRBV5-1 and TRBJ2-7; D possibly corresponds to TRBD1 (5 bases). V was clipped by 3 bases and J by 7 bases, with 23 bases between them. CDR3 size: 16 residues. The V gene's germline CDR1 is SGHRS and CDR2 YFSETQ.

The V and J genes are TRBV19 and TRBJ1-5; possible D gene TRBD1, 5 bases. V was shortened by 5 bases and J by 15 bases, with 23 bases between the two germline ends. Germline CDR1 LNHDA, CDR2 SQIVND (reference sequence). The CDR3 extends over 14 amino acids. The CDR3 is CASSPHIPRQIPHF. The CDR3 region has the DNA TGTGCCAGTAGTCCCCATATTCCGAGACAGATCCCGCATTTT.

The chain couples TRBV2 to TRBJ1-4; a possible D gene is TRBD1 (5 bases). Germline assignment: CDR1 SNHLY and CDR2 FYNNEI. The CDR3 length is 15 residues. V lost 6 bases and J lost 7, with 18 bases in between. In DNA form, the CDR3 reads TGTGCCAGCAGCGGTGGGAGGGGCAGCGGTGAAAAACTGTTTTTT. Protein sequence: CASSGGRGSGEKLFF.

The chain couples TRBV2 to TRBJ2-1; weak D call: TRBD2 (5 bases). The CDR3 contains 14 residues. Germline V lookup: CDR1 SNHLY, CDR2 FYNNEI. Trimming left V 4 bases short and J 7 bases short, with 14 bases between. This chain's CDR3 is CASSAPDLANEQFF. The CDR3 DNA follows: TGTGCCAGCAGTGCCCCTGATCTAGCAAATGAGCAGTTCTTC.